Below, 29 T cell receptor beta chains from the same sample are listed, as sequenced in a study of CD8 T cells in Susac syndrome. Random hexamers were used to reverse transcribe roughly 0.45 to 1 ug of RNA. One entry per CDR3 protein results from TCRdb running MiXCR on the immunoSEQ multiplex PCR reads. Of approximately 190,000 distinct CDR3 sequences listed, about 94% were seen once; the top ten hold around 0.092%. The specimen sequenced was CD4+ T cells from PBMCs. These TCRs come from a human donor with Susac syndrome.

CDR3 loop: CATTLMGRSSSYNEQFF. CDR3 nucleotides: TGTGCCACCACCCTTATGGGGCGGTCGAGCTCCTACAATGAGCAGTTCTTC. The genes are TRBV12-3 or TRBV12-4 and TRBJ2-1; D possibly corresponds to TRBD1 (5 bases). The V and J ends lost 10 bases and 0 bases respectively, with 22 bases between them. The CDR3 has 17 amino acids.

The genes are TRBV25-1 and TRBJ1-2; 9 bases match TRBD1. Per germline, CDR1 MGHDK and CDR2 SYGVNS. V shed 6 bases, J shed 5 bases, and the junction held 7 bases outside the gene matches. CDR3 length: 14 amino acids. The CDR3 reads CASSRTGVKYGYTF. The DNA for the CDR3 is TGTGCCAGCAGCAGGACAGGGGTTAAGTATGGCTACACCTTC.

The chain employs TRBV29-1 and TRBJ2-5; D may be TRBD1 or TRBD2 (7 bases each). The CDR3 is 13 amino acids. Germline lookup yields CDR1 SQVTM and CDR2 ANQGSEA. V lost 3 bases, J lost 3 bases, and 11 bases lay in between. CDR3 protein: CSVEAGGEETQYF. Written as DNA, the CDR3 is TGCAGCGTTGAGGCAGGGGGGGAAGAGACCCAGTACTTC. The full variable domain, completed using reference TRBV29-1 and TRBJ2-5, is SAVISQKPSRDICQRGTSLTIQCQVDSQVTMMFWYRQQPGQSLTLIATANQGSEATYESGFVIDKFPISRPNLTFSTLTVSNMSPEDSSIYLCSVEAGGEETQYFGPGTRLLVL.

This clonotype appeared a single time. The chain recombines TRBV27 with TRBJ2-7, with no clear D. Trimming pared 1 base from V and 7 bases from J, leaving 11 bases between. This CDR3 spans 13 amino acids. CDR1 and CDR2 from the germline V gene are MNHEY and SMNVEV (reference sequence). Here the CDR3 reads CASSLYSLGEQYF. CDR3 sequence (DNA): TGTGCCAGCAGTTTATATAGCCTGGGTGAGCAGTACTTC.

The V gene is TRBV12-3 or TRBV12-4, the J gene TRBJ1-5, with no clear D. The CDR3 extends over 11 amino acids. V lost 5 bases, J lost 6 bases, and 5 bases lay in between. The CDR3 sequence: CASSKGQPQHF. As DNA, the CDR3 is TGTGCCAGCAGTAAGGGTCAGCCCCAGCATTTT.

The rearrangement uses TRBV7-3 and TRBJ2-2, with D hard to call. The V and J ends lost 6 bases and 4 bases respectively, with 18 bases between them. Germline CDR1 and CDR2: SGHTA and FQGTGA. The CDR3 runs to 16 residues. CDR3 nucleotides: TGTGCCAGCAGTCTCGATAATCTGTTTGGCACCGGGGAGCTGTTTTTT. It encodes CASSLDNLFGTGELFF.

The CDR3 reads CAWSARQGTDTQYF. The CDR3 nucleotides are TGTGCCTGGAGTGCCCGACAGGGAACAGATACGCAGTATTTT. The chain combines TRBV30 with TRBJ2-3; TRBD1 aligns across 7 bases. The CDR3 is made up of 14 amino acids. Per germline, CDR1 GTSNPN and CDR2 SVGIG (reference sequence). V shed 1 base and J 3 bases; nucleotides not matched to a gene: 4.

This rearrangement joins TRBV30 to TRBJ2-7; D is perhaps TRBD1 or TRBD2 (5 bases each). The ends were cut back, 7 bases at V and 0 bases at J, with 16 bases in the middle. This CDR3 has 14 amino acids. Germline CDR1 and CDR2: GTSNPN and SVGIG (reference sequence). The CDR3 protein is CALYRDADSYEQYF. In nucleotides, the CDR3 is TGTGCCTTATACCGGGACGCCGACTCCTACGAGCAGTACTTC. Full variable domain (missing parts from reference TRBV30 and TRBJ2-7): SQTIHQWPATLVQPVGSPLSLECTVEGTSNPNLYWYRQAAGRGLQLLFYSVGIGQISSEVPQNLSASRPQDRQFILSSKKLLLSDSGFYLCALYRDADSYEQYFGPGTRLTVT.

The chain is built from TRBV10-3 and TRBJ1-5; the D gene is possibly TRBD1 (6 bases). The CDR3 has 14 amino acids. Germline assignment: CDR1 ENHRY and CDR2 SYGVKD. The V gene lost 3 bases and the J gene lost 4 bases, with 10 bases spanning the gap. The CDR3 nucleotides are TGTGCCATCAGTGAAGTGGGGGCTAATCAGCCCCAGCATTTT. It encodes CAISEVGANQPQHF.

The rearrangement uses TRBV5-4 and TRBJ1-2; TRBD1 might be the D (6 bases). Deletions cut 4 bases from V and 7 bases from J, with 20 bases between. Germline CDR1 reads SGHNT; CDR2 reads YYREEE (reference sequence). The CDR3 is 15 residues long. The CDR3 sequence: CASSPPQGTGIGYTF. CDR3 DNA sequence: TGTGCCAGCAGCCCCCCACAGGGAACGGGAATTGGCTACACCTTC. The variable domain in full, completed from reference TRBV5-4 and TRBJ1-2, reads ETGVTQSPTHLIKTRGQQVTLRCSSQSGHNTVSWYQQALGQGPQFIFQYYREEENGRGNFPPRFSGLQFPNYSSELNVNALELDDSALYLCASSPPQGTGIGYTFGSGTRLTVV.

CDR3 DNA sequence: TGTGCCAGCAGCCAGGACTCGGAGCCTGAAGCTTTCTTT. It encodes CASSQDSEPEAFF. This chain joins TRBV7-9 and TRBJ1-1; D unresolved. Germline-derived CDR1 and CDR2 are SEHNR and FQNEAQ (reference sequence). The V and J ends lost 5 bases and 6 bases respectively, with 13 bases between them. The CDR3 sequence is 13 residues long.

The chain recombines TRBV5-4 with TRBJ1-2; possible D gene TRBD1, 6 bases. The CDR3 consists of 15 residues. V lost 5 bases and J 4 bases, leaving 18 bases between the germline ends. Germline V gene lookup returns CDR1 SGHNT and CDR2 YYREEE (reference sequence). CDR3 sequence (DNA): TGTGCCAGCAGAGATAGCGGGGGGCCGGTCTATGGCTACACCTTC. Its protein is CASRDSGGPVYGYTF.

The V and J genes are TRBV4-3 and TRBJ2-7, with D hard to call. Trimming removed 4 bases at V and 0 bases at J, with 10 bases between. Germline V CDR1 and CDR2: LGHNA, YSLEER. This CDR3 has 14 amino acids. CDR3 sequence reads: CASSRGLSSYEQYF. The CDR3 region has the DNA TGCGCCAGCAGCCGGGGTTTGAGCTCCTACGAGCAGTACTTC.

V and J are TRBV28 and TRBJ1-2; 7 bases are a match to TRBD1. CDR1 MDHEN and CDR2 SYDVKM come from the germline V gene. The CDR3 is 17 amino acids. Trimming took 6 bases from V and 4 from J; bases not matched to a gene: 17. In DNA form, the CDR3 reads TGTGCCAGCAGCCTCTTCTCCGTACAGGGGAATCTCTATGGCTACACCTTC. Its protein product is CASSLFSVQGNLYGYTF.

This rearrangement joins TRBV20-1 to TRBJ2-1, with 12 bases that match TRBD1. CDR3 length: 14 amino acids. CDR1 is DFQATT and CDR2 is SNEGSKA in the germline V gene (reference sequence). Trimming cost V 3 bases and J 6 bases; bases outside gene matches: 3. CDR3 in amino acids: CSASPGQGANEQFF. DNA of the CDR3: TGCAGTGCTAGTCCGGGACAGGGGGCCAATGAGCAGTTCTTC.

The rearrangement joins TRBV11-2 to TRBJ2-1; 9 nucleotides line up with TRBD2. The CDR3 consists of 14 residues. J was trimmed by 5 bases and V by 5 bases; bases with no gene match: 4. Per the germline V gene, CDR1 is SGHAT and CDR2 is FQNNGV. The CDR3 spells CASSPSSGNNEQFF. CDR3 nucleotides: TGTGCCAGCAGCCCCTCTAGCGGGAACAATGAGCAGTTCTTC.

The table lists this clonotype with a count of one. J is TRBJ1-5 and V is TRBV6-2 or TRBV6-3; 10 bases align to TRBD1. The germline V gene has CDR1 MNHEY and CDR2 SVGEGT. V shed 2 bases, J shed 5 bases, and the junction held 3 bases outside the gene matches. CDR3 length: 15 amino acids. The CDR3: CASSYDRGLHQPQHF. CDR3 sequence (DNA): TGTGCCAGCAGTTACGACAGGGGGCTCCATCAGCCCCAGCATTTT.

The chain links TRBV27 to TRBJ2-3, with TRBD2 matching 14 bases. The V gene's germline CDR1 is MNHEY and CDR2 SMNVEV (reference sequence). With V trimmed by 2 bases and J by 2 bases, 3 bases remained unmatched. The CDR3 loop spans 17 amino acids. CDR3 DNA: TGTGCCAGCAGTTTACGACTAGCGGGGGGGCCCACAGATACGCAGTATTTT. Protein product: CASSLRLAGGPTDTQYF.

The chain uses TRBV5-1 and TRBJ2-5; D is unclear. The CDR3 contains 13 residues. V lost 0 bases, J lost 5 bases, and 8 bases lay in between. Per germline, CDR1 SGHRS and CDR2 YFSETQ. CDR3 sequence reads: CASSLEGSETQYF. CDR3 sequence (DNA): TGCGCCAGCAGCTTGGAAGGTTCGGAGACCCAGTACTTC.

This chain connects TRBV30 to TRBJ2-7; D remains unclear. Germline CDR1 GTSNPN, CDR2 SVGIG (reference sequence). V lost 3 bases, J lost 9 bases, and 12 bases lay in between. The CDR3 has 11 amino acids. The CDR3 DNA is TGTGCCTGGAGGGCCTACGTCGGGCAGTACTTC. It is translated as CAWRAYVGQYF.

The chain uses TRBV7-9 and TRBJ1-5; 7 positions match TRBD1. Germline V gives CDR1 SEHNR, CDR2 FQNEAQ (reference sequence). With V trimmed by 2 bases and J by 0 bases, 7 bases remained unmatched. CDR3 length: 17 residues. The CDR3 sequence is CASSLKGAMYSNQPQHF. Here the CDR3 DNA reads TGTGCCAGCAGCTTAAAGGGGGCCATGTATAGCAATCAGCCCCAGCATTTT. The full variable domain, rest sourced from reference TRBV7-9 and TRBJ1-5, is DTGVSQNPRHKITKRGQNVTFRCDPISEHNRLYWYRQTLGQGPEFLTYFQNEAQLEKSRLLSDRFSAERPKGSFSTLEIQRTEQGDSAMYLCASSLKGAMYSNQPQHFGDGTRLSIL.

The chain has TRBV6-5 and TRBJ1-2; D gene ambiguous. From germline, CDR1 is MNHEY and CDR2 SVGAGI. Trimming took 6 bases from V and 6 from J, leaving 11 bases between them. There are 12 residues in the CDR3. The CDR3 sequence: CASRSVGNGYTF. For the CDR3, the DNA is TGTGCCAGCAGATCGGTGGGGAATGGCTACACCTTC.

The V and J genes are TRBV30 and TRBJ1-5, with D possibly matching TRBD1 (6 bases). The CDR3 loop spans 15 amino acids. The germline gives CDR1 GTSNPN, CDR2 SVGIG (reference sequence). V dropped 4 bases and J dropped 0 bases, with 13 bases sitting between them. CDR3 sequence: CAWNPQGYSNQPQHF. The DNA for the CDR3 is TGTGCCTGGAACCCCCAGGGGTATAGCAATCAGCCCCAGCATTTT.

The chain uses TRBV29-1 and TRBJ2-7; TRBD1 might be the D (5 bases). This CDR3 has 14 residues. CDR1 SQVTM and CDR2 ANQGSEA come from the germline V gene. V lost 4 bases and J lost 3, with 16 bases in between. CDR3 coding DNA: TGCAGCGTTGGGGCCTTAGGGGCGGACTACGAGCAGTACTTC. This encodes CSVGALGADYEQYF.

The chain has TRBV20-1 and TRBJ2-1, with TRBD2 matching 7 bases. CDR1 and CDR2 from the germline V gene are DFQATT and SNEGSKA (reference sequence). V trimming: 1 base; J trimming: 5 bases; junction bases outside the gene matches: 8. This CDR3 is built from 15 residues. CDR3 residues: CSARGWGGVNNEQFF. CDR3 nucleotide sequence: TGCAGTGCTAGAGGATGGGGGGGGGTGAACAATGAGCAGTTCTTC.

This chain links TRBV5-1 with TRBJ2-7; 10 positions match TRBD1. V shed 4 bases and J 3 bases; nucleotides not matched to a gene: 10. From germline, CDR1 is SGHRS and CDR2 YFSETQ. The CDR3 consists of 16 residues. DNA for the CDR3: TGCGCCAGCAGCCTAACAACGACAGGGGGCAGCTACGAGCAGTACTTC. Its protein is CASSLTTTGGSYEQYF. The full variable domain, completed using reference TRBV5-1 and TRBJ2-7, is KAGVTQTPRYLIKTRGQQVTLSCSPISGHRSVSWYQQTPGQGLQFLFEYFSETQRNKGNFPGRFSGRQFSNSRSEMNVSTLELGDSALYLCASSLTTTGGSYEQYFGPGTRLTVT.

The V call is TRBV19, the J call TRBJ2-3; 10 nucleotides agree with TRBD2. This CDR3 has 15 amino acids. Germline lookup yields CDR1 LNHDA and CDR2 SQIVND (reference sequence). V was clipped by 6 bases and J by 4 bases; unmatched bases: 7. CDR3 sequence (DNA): TGTGCCAGTAGATCCAGCGGGGGGGCATCAGATACGCAGTATTTT. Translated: CASRSSGGASDTQYF.

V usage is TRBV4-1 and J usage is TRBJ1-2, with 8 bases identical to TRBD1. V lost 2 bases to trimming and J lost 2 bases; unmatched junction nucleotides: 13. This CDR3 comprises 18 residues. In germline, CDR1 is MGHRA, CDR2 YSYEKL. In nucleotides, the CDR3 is TGCGCCAGCAGCCAAAGTGGGCAGACAGGGGCAAAAAACTATGGCTACACCTTC. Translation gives CASSQSGQTGAKNYGYTF.

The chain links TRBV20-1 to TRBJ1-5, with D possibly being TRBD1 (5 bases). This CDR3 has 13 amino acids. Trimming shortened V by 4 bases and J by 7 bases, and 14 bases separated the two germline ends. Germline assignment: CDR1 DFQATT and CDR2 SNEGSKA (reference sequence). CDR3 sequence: CSATYDRSQPQHF. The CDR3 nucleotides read TGCAGTGCTACCTACGACAGATCCCAGCCCCAGCATTTT.